This TCR beta chain was found in a study of blood T cell repertoires in COVID-19. Whole-study context: Samples taken during acute and convalescent COVID-19 were collected in the United States, Italy and Spain. In each case, the material was cDNA or gDNA derived from T cells, B-cell-depleted T cells, or PBMCs.

This CDR3 region has 14 residues. Germline V CDR1 and CDR2: WNHNN, SYGVQD (reference sequence). Losses at the gene ends were 1 base for V and 8 bases for J; bases not matched to a gene: 3. In the source study's methods: Nucleated cell number was recorded as an estimate derived from reference gene primer amplification. Produced via immunoSEQ multiplex PCR; TCRdb's table is partial and in-frame only. The V and J calls and clone size are taken from that table; D and trimming were inferred from the DNA. The data hold about 250,000 clones, with 87% observed a single time. The study recruited people aged roughly 18 to 100 years across approximately 25 US areas.

The clonotype was recovered from a woman aged 25-40 years with acute COVID-19. This chain uses TRBV10-1 with TRBJ2-7, with 12 positions matching TRBD1. Specimen: PBMCs or T cells enriched from blood (not recorded which). CDR3 sequence: CASSEWGQGAKQYF. CDR3 sequence (DNA): TGCGCCAGCAGTGAGTGGGGACAGGGGGCTAAGCAGTACTTC.